Here is one T cell receptor (beta chain) with its context. Using a J-beta primer mix together with a sample-barcoded 5' primer, a second PCR was run for about 6 to 12 cycles. Individual samples furnished no less than 2.5 million CDR3-containing paired-end reads apiece. TCRdb re-derived calls from the 5' RACE reads in MiXCR, one entry per CDR3 protein. The table records around 800,000 distinct CDR3 sequences, approximately 24% of them present only once. This specimen belongs to a study of blood T cells in healthy people across ages. This CDR3 has 15 amino acids. Germline assignment: CDR1 SGHVT and CDR2 SQSDAQ. V was shortened by 5 bases and J by 4 bases, with 17 bases between the two germline ends. The sample also formed part of further work on T cells of mothers and their children. That source adds: Donors comprised a few healthy Caucasian mothers plus their six children. Reads obtained per mother exceeded 8.5 million TCR beta CDR3 reads, with about 3 million obtained per child. Slightly, though not significantly, more overlap was seen in related than in unrelated mother-child pairs.

This clonotype was obtained from a boy aged 10-17 years in good health. The chain uses TRBV7-4 and TRBJ1-1; no clear D. The sequenced sample consisted of blood. The CDR3 DNA reads TGTGCCAGCAGCACCCCGTTTCGGGCTGGCACTGAAGCTTTCTTT. Translating gives CASSTPFRAGTEAFF.